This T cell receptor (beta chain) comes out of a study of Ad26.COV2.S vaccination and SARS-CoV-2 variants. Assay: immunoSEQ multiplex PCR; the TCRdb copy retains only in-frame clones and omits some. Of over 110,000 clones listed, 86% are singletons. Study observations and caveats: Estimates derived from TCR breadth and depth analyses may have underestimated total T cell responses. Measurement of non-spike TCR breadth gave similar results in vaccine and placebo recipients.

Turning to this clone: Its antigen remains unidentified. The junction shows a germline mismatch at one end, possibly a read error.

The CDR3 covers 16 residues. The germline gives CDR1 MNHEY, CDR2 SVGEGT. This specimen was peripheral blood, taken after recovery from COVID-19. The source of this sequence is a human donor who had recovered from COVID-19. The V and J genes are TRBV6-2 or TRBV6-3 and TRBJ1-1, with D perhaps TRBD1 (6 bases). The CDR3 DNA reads TGTGCCAGCAGTTACGGAGCCCCCGAGAGGGACACTAAAGCTTTCTTT. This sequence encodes CASSYGAPERDTKAFF.